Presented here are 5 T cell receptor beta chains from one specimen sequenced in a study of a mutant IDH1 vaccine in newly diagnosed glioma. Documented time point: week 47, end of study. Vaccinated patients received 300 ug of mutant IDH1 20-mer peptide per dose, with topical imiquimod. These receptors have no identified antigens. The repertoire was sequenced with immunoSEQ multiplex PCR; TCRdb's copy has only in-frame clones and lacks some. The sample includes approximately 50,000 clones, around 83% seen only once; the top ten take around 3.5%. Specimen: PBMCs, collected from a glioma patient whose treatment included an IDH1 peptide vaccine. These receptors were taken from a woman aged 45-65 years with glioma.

CDR3 nucleotide sequence: TGTGCCAGCAGTTTATCCGGCTTTAATTCACCCCTCCACTTT. Translation: CASSLSGFNSPLHF. The chain carries TRBV27 and TRBJ1-6; the D is unclear. In germline, CDR1 is MNHEY, CDR2 SMNVEV (reference sequence). The CDR3 consists of 14 residues. V shed 0 bases and J shed 6 bases, with 6 bases lying between them.

CDR3 coding DNA: TGTGCCAGCAGCTTAGGCGAGGCAGACCCATACACAGATACGCAGTATTTT. It translates to CASSLGEADPYTDTQYF. This rearrangement joins TRBV7-8 to TRBJ2-3; D remains ambiguous. CDR3 length: 17 amino acids. V shed 1 base and J shed 2 bases, with 16 bases lying between them. Germline V gene sequence: CDR1 SGHVS, CDR2 FQNEAQ.

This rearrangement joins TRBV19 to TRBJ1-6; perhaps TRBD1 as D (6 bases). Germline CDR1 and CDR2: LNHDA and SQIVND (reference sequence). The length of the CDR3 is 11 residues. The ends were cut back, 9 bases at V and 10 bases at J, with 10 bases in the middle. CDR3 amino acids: CASSGGSPLHF. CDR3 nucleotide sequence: TGTGCCAGCTCGGGGGGCTCACCCCTCCACTTT.

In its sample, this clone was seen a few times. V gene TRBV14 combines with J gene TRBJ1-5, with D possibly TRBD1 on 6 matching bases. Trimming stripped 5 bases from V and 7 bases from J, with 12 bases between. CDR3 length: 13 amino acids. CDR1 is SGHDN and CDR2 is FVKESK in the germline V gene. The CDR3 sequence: CASSLGGGQPQHF. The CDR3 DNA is TGTGCCAGCAGCTTAGGGGGAGGGCAGCCCCAGCATTTT.

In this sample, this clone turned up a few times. The DNA of the CDR3 is TGTGCCAGCAGCGTAGATACTATCGCAGAGACCCAGTACTTC. Its protein product is CASSVDTIAETQYF. The V call is TRBV9, the J call TRBJ2-5; D is ambiguous. CDR3 length: 14 amino acids. V lost 0 bases and J 4 bases, leaving 10 bases between the germline ends. CDR1 is SGDLS and CDR2 is YYNGEE in the germline V gene.